This T cell receptor beta chain was profiled in a study of shared clonotypes between healthy human individuals. About the study: Per donor, three plates held CD4 naive cells, three held CD4 memory, two held CD8 naive and one held CD8 memory.

This clone is a singleton in its sample. Germline loops: CDR1 SGHNT, CDR2 YYREEE (reference sequence). The CDR3 is 16 residues long. Between the trimmed V and J ends, which lost 2 bases and 0 bases, there was a span of 12 bases. In the authors' workflow: Junction-only sequences without quality scores came from ImmunoSEQ, so filtering differed. Using immunoSEQ multiplex PCR, the repertoire was profiled, and TCRdb retains in-frame clones only, with some absent. That table is the source of V, J and clone size, and D and trimming were worked out from the DNA. Seen here are roughly 650,000 clones, about 96% observed once, and the top ten hold 0.095% to 0.13%. CD45RO negativity and positive selection for CCR7 defined naive CD8 cells, a population that excluded terminally differentiated effector memory CD45RA+ cells.

The chain joins TRBV5-4 to TRBJ1-3, with D hard to call. This clonotype originated in a woman in her twenties or thirties in good health. Source material: naive CD8+ T cells sorted from blood. CDR3 sequence (DNA): TGTGCCAGCAGCTTACCAGAGAAGAACTCTGGAAACACCATATATTTT. Residues: CASSLPEKNSGNTIYF.